The TCR beta chain under discussion was sequenced for a study of T cell responses to AZD1222 COVID-19 vaccine. Study-wide findings and caveats: Spike-wide coverage was observed for vaccine-associated CD4 TCRs, with dominant responses at 160-218 and 743-854.

Germline V lookup: CDR1 PRHDT, CDR2 FYEKMQ (reference sequence). The CDR3 is made up of 13 amino acids. Trimming took off 0 bases at V and 8 bases at J, with 10 bases between the two ends. Of note for this clone: Its antigen is unidentified.

Sequencing was performed with immunoSEQ multiplex PCR; in TCRdb, only in-frame clones are kept and a portion is missing. The sample has fewer than 200,000 clones, 88% seen once. The rearrangement links TRBV13 to TRBJ1-2, with unresolved D. Sequenced material: peripheral blood, taken 28 days after the second AZD1222 dose. This TCR derives from an adult who received the AZD1222 COVID-19 vaccine. The CDR3 region has the DNA TGTGCCAGCAGCTTAGGGCCAGCCCCAGGCTACACCTTC. Translated, it gives CASSLGPAPGYTF.